This paragraph reports one T cell receptor beta chain. The target antigen is unknown. TRB was amplified from about 240-490 ng of blood genomic DNA. Germline V lookup: CDR1 SGHNT, CDR2 YYREEE (reference sequence). Trimming took 2 bases from V and 6 from J, leaving 15 bases between them. The CDR3 sequence is 14 residues long. This sample was included in a study of T and B cells in COVID-19 patients. Study overall: The recovered patients had mostly mild to moderate COVID-19 with outpatient management. General observations from the study: Highly clonal in active COVID-19, TRB repertoires exceeded healthy-donor diversity and richness at recovery. There were around 2,300 TCR clusters exclusive to the recovered cohort, some 31 with low generation probability.

Multiplex PCR with BIOMED2 TRB-A/B primer pools amplified TRB rearrangements. MiXCR, applied by TCRdb to the multiplex PCR reads, yields one record per CDR3 protein. The data show 15,000 or so distinct CDR3 sequences, about 30% seen once. The sequenced material came from blood. The receptor's source is a human donor who had recovered from COVID-19. The chain uses TRBV5-4 and TRBJ2-7; maybe TRBD1 (5 bases). Here the CDR3 reads CASSLGQGETEQYF. The CDR3 DNA reads TGTGCCAGCAGCTTAGGGCAGGGTGAGACCGAGCAGTACTTC.